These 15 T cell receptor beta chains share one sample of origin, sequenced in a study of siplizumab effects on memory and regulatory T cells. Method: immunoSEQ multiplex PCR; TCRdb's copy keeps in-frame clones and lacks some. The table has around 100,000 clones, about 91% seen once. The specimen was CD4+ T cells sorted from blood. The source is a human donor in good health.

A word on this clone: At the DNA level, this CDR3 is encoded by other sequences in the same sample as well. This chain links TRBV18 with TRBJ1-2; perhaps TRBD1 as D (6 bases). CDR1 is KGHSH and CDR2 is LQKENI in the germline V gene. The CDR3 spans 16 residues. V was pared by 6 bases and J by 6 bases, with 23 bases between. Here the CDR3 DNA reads TGTGCCAGCTCCCAAGTCACCCAACAGGGCATGCATGGCTACACCTTC. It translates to CASSQVTQQGMHGYTF.

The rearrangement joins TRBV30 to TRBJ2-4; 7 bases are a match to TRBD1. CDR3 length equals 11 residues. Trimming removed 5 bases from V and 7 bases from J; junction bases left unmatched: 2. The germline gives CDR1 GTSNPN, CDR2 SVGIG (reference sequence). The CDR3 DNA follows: TGTGCCTGGCAGGGGGAGAACATTCAGTACTTC. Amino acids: CAWQGENIQYF. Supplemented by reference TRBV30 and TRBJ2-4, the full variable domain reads SQTIHQWPATLVQPVGSPLSLECTVEGTSNPNLYWYRQAAGRGLQLLFYSVGIGQISSEVPQNLSASRPQDRQFILSSKKLLLSDSGFYLCAWQGENIQYFGAGTRLSVL.

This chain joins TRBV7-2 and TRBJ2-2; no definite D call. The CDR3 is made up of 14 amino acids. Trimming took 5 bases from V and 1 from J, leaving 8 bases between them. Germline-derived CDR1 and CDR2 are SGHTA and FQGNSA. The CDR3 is CASSPARNTGELFF. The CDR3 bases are TGTGCCAGCAGCCCGGCCAGGAACACCGGGGAGCTGTTTTTT.

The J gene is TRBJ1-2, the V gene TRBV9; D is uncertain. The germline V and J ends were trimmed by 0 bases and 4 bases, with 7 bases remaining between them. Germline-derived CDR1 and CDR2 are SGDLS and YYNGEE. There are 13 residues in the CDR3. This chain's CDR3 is CASSVVTGYGYTF. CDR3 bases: TGTGCCAGCAGCGTAGTAACCGGCTATGGCTACACCTTC.

In nucleotides, the CDR3 is TGTGCCAGTACTGTGGTTGCAACTAATGAAAAACTGTTTTTT. Translating it yields CASTVVATNEKLFF. This chain uses TRBV19 with TRBJ1-4; D is unclear. Germline CDR1 is LNHDA and CDR2 is SQIVND (reference sequence). The CDR3 contains 14 residues. Trimming removed 7 bases at V and 0 bases at J, with 9 bases between.

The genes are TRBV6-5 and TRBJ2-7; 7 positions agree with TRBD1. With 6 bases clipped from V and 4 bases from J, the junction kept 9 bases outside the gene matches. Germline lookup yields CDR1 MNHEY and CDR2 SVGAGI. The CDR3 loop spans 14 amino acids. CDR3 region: CASSPRDSTYEQYF. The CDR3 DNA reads TGTGCCAGCAGCCCCCGGGACAGTACTTACGAGCAGTACTTC.

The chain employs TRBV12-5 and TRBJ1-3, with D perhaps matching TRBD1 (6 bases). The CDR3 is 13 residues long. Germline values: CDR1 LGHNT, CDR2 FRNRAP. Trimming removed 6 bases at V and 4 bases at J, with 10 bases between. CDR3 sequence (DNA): TGTGCTAGTGGCCAGGGGTCGGGAAACACCATATATTTT. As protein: CASGQGSGNTIYF.

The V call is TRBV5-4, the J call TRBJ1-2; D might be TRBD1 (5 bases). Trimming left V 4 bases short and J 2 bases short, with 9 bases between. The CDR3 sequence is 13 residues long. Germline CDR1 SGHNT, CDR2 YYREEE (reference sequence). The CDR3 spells CASSRDSNYGYTF. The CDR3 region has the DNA TGTGCCAGCAGCCGAGACAGCAACTATGGCTACACCTTC.

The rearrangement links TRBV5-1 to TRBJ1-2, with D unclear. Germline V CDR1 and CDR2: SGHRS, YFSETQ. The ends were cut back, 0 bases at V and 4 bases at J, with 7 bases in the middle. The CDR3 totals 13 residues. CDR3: CASSLEQSYGYTF. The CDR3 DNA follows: TGCGCCAGCAGCTTGGAACAGAGCTATGGCTACACCTTC.

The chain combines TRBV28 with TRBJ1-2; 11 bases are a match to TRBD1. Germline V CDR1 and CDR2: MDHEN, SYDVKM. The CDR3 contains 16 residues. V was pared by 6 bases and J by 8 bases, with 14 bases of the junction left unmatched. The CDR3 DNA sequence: TGTGCCAGCAGCTTGGGGATCGGACAGGGGGCGGGAGGCTACACCTTC. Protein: CASSLGIGQGAGGYTF.

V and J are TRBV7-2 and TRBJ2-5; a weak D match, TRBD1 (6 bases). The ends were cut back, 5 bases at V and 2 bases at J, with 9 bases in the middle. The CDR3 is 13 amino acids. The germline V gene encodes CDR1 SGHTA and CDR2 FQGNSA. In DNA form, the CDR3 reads TGTGCCAGCAGCCGTGGACAGCAAGAGACCCAGTACTTC. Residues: CASSRGQQETQYF.

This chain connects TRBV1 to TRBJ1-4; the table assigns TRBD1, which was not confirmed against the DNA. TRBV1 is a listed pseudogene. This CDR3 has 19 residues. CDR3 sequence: CTSSQVPRQGGATNEKLFF. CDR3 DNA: TGCACCAGCAGCCAAGTCCCCCGGCAGGGGGGCGCAACTAATGAAAAACTGTTTTTT.

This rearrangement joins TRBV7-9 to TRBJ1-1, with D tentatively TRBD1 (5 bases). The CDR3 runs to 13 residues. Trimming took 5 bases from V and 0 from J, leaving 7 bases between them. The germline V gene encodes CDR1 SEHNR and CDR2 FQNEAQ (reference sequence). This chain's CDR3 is CASSRDVNTEAFF. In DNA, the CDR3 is TGTGCCAGCAGCCGGGACGTGAACACTGAAGCTTTCTTT.

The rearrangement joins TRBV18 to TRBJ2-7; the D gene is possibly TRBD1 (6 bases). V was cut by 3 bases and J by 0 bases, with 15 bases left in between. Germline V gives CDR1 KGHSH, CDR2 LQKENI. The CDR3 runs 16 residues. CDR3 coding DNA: TGTGCCAGCTCACCGGCATCAGGGGACCCCTCCTACGAGCAGTACTTC. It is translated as CASSPASGDPSYEQYF.

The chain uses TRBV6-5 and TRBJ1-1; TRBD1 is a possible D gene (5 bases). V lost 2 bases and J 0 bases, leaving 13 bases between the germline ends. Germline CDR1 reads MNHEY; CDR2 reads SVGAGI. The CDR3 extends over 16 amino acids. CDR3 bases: TGTGCCAGCAGTTACGCCCCACAGGACCTGAACACTGAAGCTTTCTTT. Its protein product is CASSYAPQDLNTEAFF.